The clone carrying this T cell receptor beta chain was detected a few times. Using unique molecular identifiers, the investigators prepared the TCRbeta library. A single record per CDR3 protein comes from TCRdb applying MiXCR to the PCR reads. The data contain some 200,000 distinct CDR3 sequences, about 6.4% of them singletons. The entry originates in a study of T-cell reconstitution after alpha-beta-depleted transplantation in children. Germline CDR1 is SGHRS and CDR2 is YFSETQ. The V and J ends lost 4 bases and 10 bases, in that order; junction bases with no gene match: 16. This CDR3 has 16 amino acids.

This sequence joins TRBV5-1 and TRBJ2-1, with 8 bases matching TRBD2. The sequence derives from a human donor who donated a stem cell graft to a child with Wiskott-Aldrich syndrome. The source material was PBMCs from the stem cell graft donor, sampled from the stem cell graft. This CDR3 reads CASSEVGGGLPREQFF. Written as DNA, the CDR3 is TGCGCCAGCAGCGAAGTGGGCGGGGGGCTCCCTCGAGAGCAGTTCTTC.